This T cell receptor beta chain was profiled in a study of CD8+ T cells in alopecia areata. cDNA prepared by RNA extraction and subsequent reverse transcription served as the template for sequencing. Generated by immunoSEQ multiplex PCR, the TCRdb table keeps only in-frame clones and is missing some. The data show some 200,000 clones, more than 55% seen once. Sorting of PBMCs yielded the CD4+ and CD8+ T cells. The junction had 9 bases not matched to a gene; V was cut back by 6 bases and J by 7 bases. Germline CDR1 and CDR2: SGHVS and FNYEAQ. The CDR3 contains 14 residues. Regarding the study as a whole: Sequenced scalp T cells also include alphabeta T cells resident in normal skin. The study found higher clonality in lesional than normal scalp, especially in alopecia totalis/universalis. TCR sharing was clearer in mice than between patients, perhaps partly owing to patient HLA diversity.

To note about this clone: Its specificity is not known.

The TCR originated in a human donor in good health. The source material was CD8+ T cells sorted from blood. The gene calls are TRBV7-6 and TRBJ2-1; TRBD2 aligns across 7 bases. The CDR3 loop is CASSLPGGLNEQFF. CDR3 in DNA: TGTGCCAGCAGTCTCCCGGGGGGACTAAATGAGCAGTTCTTC.